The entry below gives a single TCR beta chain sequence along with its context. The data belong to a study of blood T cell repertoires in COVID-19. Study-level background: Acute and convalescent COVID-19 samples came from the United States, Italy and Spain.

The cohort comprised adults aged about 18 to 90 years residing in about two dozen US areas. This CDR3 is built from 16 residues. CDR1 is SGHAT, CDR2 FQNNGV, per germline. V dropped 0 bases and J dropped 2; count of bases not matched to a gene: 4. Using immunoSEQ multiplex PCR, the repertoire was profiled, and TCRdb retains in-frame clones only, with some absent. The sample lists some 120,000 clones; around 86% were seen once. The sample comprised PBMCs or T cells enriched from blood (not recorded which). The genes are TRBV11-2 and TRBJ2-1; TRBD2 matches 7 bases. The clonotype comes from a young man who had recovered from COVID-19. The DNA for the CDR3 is TGTGCCAGCAGCTTAGACCCAGGGAGGGCCTACAATGAGCAGTTCTTC. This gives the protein CASSLDPGRAYNEQFF.